Following are 25 T cell receptor beta chains from one sample sequenced in a study of post-analysis software for immune sequencing data. Study outcomes and limitations: Compared with controls, patients had more of 4 or 5 TRBV segments, including TRBV5-6, TRBV5-1 and TRBV20-1.

Their antigen targets remain unknown. Libraries were made from TCR beta cDNA, and they carried unique molecular identifiers. One entry per CDR3 protein results from TCRdb running MiXCR on the PCR reads. The repertoire holds 150,000 to 200,000 distinct CDR3 sequences, with approximately 30% as singletons. The sequenced material came from blood. These receptors came from a girl aged 5-17 years with multiple sclerosis.

This clonotype was counted only a few times. This rearrangement joins TRBV5-1 to TRBJ2-7, with 9 bases fitting TRBD1. The J segment lost 5 bases and the V segment lost 9 bases, leaving 12 bases of the junction unmatched. This CDR3 is built from 14 residues. Germline V lookup: CDR1 SGHRS, CDR2 YFSETQ. CDR3: CAIPWGTGLNEQYF. DNA for the CDR3: TGCGCCATCCCTTGGGGGACAGGGCTTAACGAGCAGTACTTC.

The J gene is TRBJ2-4, the V gene TRBV7-3; 7 positions agree with TRBD1. The DNA end is more similar to TRBJ2-7, so the J call may be wrong. Germline assignment: CDR1 SGHTA and CDR2 FQGTGA. This CDR3 comprises 19 residues. The CDR3: CASSLTRPTPGQPYYEQYF. CDR3 in DNA: TGTGCCAGCAGCTTAACCCGTCCCACCCCGGGACAGCCATACTACGAGCAGTACTTC.

The chain uses TRBV27 and TRBJ2-1; D is possibly TRBD1 (5 bases). The CDR3 covers 15 residues. Trimming took off 2 bases at V and 5 bases at J, with 13 bases between the two ends. The germline V gene encodes CDR1 MNHEY and CDR2 SMNVEV (reference sequence). The CDR3 spells CASSLQWGSNNEQFF. The CDR3 DNA follows: TGTGCCAGCAGTTTACAATGGGGCAGTAACAATGAGCAGTTCTTC.

This clonotype was seen many times. The chain has TRBV6-6 and TRBJ2-3; 10 bases fit TRBD2. After removal of 6 bases from V and 9 bases from J, the junction contained 9 bases not matched to a gene. Germline CDR1 and CDR2: MNHNY and SVGAGI (reference sequence). CDR3 length: 14 residues. Here the CDR3 DNA reads TGTGCCAGCAGACCTAGCGGGAGTCCCGAGACGCAGTATTTT. Translated: CASRPSGSPETQYF.

This clonotype was seen many times. The V gene is TRBV5-1, the J gene TRBJ2-4, with D possibly TRBD2 on 6 matching bases. The V gene lost 6 bases and the J gene lost 8 bases, with 21 bases spanning the gap. The V gene's germline CDR1 is SGHRS and CDR2 YFSETQ. This CDR3 comprises 15 residues. The CDR3 DNA sequence: TGCGCCAGCACCGTCGCCGGGAGAGGAGAGGACATTCAGTACTTC. It is translated as CASTVAGRGEDIQYF.

In this sample, this clonotype turned up a few times. V and J are TRBV14 and TRBJ2-4; maybe TRBD1 (5 bases). Deletions cut 3 bases from V and 6 bases from J, with 6 bases between. Per the germline V gene, CDR1 is SGHDN and CDR2 is FVKESK. This CDR3 spans 12 amino acids. The DNA for the CDR3 is TGTGCCAGCAGCCAGCAGGGAAACATTCAGTACTTC. Translated: CASSQQGNIQYF.

The chain is built from TRBV20-1 and TRBJ1-1, with a tentative D call TRBD1 (6 bases). Germline values: CDR1 DFQATT, CDR2 SNEGSKA (reference sequence). This CDR3 is 14 amino acids long. Trimming stripped 4 bases from V and 2 bases from J, with 14 bases between. The chain's CDR3 is CSAKWETGNTEAFF. The CDR3 coding sequence is TGCAGTGCTAAGTGGGAGACAGGAAACACTGAAGCTTTCTTT.

This clonotype has at least ten counts. This chain joins TRBV6-5 and TRBJ2-3; TRBD2 matches at 7 bases. Trimming cost V 0 bases and J 6 bases; bases outside gene matches: 12. The germline V gene encodes CDR1 MNHEY and CDR2 SVGAGI. This CDR3 region has 17 residues. In DNA, the CDR3 is TGTGCCAGCAGTTACTCGAAGGCGGGAGCCGTGGTTGATACGCAGTATTTT. It codes for CASSYSKAGAVVDTQYF.

The gene calls are TRBV2 and TRBJ1-2, with D possibly being TRBD1 (6 bases). V was trimmed by 3 bases and J by 4 bases, leaving 12 bases between them. The germline V gene has CDR1 SNHLY and CDR2 FYNNEI. The CDR3 runs to 14 residues. Here the CDR3 reads CASSEDRLSYGYTF. The CDR3 DNA sequence: TGTGCCAGCAGTGAGGACAGACTATCCTATGGCTACACCTTC.

The chain joins TRBV19 to TRBJ2-3, with D perhaps matching TRBD2 (5 bases). This CDR3 is 12 amino acids long. Trimming stripped 4 bases from V and 5 bases from J, with 7 bases between. In germline, CDR1 is LNHDA, CDR2 SQIVND (reference sequence). CDR3 amino acids: CASSRGGDTQYF. The CDR3 coding sequence is TGTGCCAGTAGTAGAGGAGGAGATACGCAGTATTTT. Looking up the rest from reference TRBV19 and TRBJ2-3 gives the full variable domain: DGGITQSPKYLFRKEGQNVTLSCEQNLNHDAMYWYRQDPGQGLRLIYYSQIVNDFQKGDIAEGYSVSREKKESFPLTVTSAQKNPTAFYLCASSRGGDTQYFGPGTRLTVL.

The table lists this clonotype with many counts. The genes are TRBV15 and TRBJ1-4, with D hard to call. This CDR3 is 15 amino acids long. Trimming removed 1 base from V and 3 bases from J, with 9 bases in between. The germline V gene has CDR1 LNHNV and CDR2 YYDKDF (reference sequence). The CDR3 coding sequence is TGTGCCACCAGCAGAGCCGTCGAGGCTAATGAAAAACTGTTTTTT. It is translated as CATSRAVEANEKLFF.

Of note for this clonotype: This may stem from a read error, because a much larger clone lies one nucleotide away. As DNA, the CDR3 is TGTGCCAGCATTCCCATCGGGGAGGGCGGTTTGTACGAGCAGTACTTC. Protein: CASIPIGEGGLYEQYF. The chain joins TRBV6-1 to TRBJ2-4; 7 bases line up with TRBD2. The DNA end favors TRBJ2-7, so the J call may be wrong. Germline V CDR1 and CDR2: MNHNS, SASEGT. This CDR3 spans 16 amino acids.

A remark on this clonotype: It may be a read error: a sequence one base away is much more abundant. The rearrangement uses TRBV7-2 and TRBJ2-7, with a possible D match to TRBD1 (6 bases). The CDR3 loop spans 14 amino acids. Germline CDR1 is SGHTA and CDR2 is FQGNSA. V was clipped by 1 base and J by 7 bases, with 14 bases between them. The CDR3 loop is CASSLVTGKNEQYF. In nucleotides, the CDR3 is TGTGCCAGCAGCTTAGTAACAGGGAAGAATGAGCAGTACTTC. The full variable domain, its missing parts supplied by reference TRBV7-2 and TRBJ2-7, is GAGVSQSPSNKVTEKGKDVELRCDPISGHTALYWYRQSLGQGLEFLIYFQGNSAPDKSGLPSDRFSAERTGGSVSTLTIQRTQQEDSAVYLCASSLVTGKNEQYFGPGTRLTVT.

The chain employs TRBV6-5 and TRBJ1-6; D gene uncertain. The CDR3 contains 18 residues. V was trimmed by 2 bases and J by 1 base, leaving 15 bases between them. Germline loops: CDR1 MNHEY, CDR2 SVGAGI. CDR3 sequence (DNA): TGTGCCAGCAGTTACAGCGCAAGCGGCAGGTCCTATAATTCACCCCTCCACTTT. Residues: CASSYSASGRSYNSPLHF.

This clonotype was found a few times. The V gene is TRBV29-1, the J gene TRBJ2-5, with TRBD1 matching 10 bases. Matching the DNA end better, TRBJ2-7 makes the J call doubtful. Germline loops: CDR1 SQVTM, CDR2 ANQGSEA. The CDR3 spans 13 residues. The CDR3 sequence is CSVARDRGDEQYF. CDR3 in DNA: TGCAGCGTTGCCCGGGACAGGGGAGACGAGCAGTACTTC.

DNA for the CDR3: TGTGCCAGCTCACTAGCGGGGAGCTCCTACAATGAGCAGTACTTC. It yields the protein CASSLAGSSYNEQYF. The rearrangement joins TRBV18 to TRBJ2-1; 8 bases map to TRBD2. Gene TRBJ2-7 matches the end of the DNA better, so the J call may be wrong. Germline CDR1 is KGHSH and CDR2 is LQKENI. This CDR3 has 15 amino acids.

Points on this clonotype: One base away lies a much larger clone, so this may be a sequencing read error. The chain links TRBV6-5 to TRBJ2-1; TRBD2 is a possible D gene (6 bases). The CDR3 length is 15 residues. Trimming stripped 5 bases from V and 10 bases from J, with 21 bases between. From germline, CDR1 is MNHEY and CDR2 SVGAGI. The chain's CDR3 is CASSRSTGERNEQFF. The CDR3 nucleotides are TGTGCCAGCAGTAGATCGACGGGGGAAAGGAACGAGCAGTTCTTC.

This clonotype showed up many times. The chain joins TRBV29-1 to TRBJ1-2; 8 positions agree with TRBD1. V was pared by 7 bases and J by 8 bases, with 6 bases of the junction left unmatched. Germline V gives CDR1 SQVTM, CDR2 ANQGSEA. CDR3 length equals 11 residues. The CDR3 sequence is CSAGQGPGYTF. The CDR3 nucleotides are TGCAGCGCCGGACAGGGACCGGGCTACACCTTC.

This clonotype showed up just a few times. The CDR3 protein is CASCQEEIYNEQFF. The CDR3 coding sequence is TGTGCCAGCTGCCAGGAGGAGATCTACAATGAGCAGTTCTTC. V is TRBV6-2 or TRBV6-3 and J is TRBJ2-1; D possibly corresponds to TRBD2 (5 bases). With 8 bases removed from V and 3 bases from J, the gap between germline ends came to 14 bases. The CDR3 has 14 amino acids. Germline loops: CDR1 MNHEY, CDR2 SVGEGT.

The V gene is TRBV18, the J gene TRBJ2-1, with a tentative D call TRBD2 (5 bases). V shed 3 bases and J shed 4 bases, with 10 bases lying between them. Germline V CDR1 and CDR2: KGHSH, LQKENI. CDR3 length: 14 amino acids. The CDR3 loop reads CASSPSSEYNEQFF. In nucleotides, the CDR3 is TGTGCCAGCTCACCTAGTAGCGAATACAATGAGCAGTTCTTC. The full variable domain, completed using reference TRBV18 and TRBJ2-1, is NAGVMQNPRHLVRRRGQEARLRCSPMKGHSHVYWYRQLPEEGLKFMVYLQKENIIDESGMPKERFSAEFPKEGPSILRIQQVVRGDSAAYFCASSPSSEYNEQFFGPGTRLTVL.

This clonotype has only a few counts. V and J are TRBV6-6 and TRBJ1-6, with D possibly being TRBD1 (6 bases). Germline CDR1 and CDR2: MNHNY and SVGAGI (reference sequence). The length of the CDR3 is 14 residues. V gave up 7 bases and J gave up 9 bases, with 16 bases separating them. The CDR3 loop is CASNPTGMGSPLHF. CDR3 nucleotide sequence: TGTGCCAGCAACCCCACAGGGATGGGTTCACCCCTCCACTTT.

This chain connects TRBV5-1 to TRBJ2-3; D call uncertain. The CDR3 runs 14 residues. V was shortened by 4 bases and J by 0 bases, with 9 bases between the two germline ends. Germline CDR1 and CDR2: SGHRS and YFSETQ. As DNA, the CDR3 is TGCGCCAGCAGCCCCGCTGTGAGCACAGATACGCAGTATTTT. The encoded protein is CASSPAVSTDTQYF.

Note on this clonotype: This may stem from a read error, because a much larger clone lies one nucleotide away. The chain carries TRBV29-1 and TRBJ2-1; D possibly corresponds to TRBD1 (6 bases). Looked up from germline, CDR1 is SQVTM and CDR2 is ANQGSEA. This CDR3 is 15 amino acids long. CDR3 in amino acids: CSISPPGHPNNGQFF. CDR3 nucleotides: TGCAGCATAAGTCCTCCGGGACATCCAAACAATGGGCAGTTCTTC.

The chain joins TRBV12-3 or TRBV12-4 to TRBJ1-5; D unresolved. CDR3 length: 12 residues. V lost 5 bases to trimming and J lost 5 bases, with 7 bases between them. DNA for the CDR3: TGTGCCAGCAGTGGGAGAGATCAGCCCCAGCATTTT. Translating gives CASSGRDQPQHF.

The chain has TRBV18 and TRBJ2-7; TRBD2 matches 11 bases. Per the germline V gene, CDR1 is KGHSH and CDR2 is LQKENI. The CDR3 runs 17 residues. V was pared by 1 base and J by 2 bases, with 7 bases of the junction left unmatched. DNA for the CDR3: TGTGCCAGCTCACCACTTACTACTAGCGGGAGACCCTACGAGCAGTACTTC. Residues: CASSPLTTSGRPYEQYF.